This passage covers 25 T cell receptor beta chains from one sample sequenced in a study of blood T cell repertoires in COVID-19. This table comes from immunoSEQ multiplex PCR, and its TCRdb copy is limited to in-frame clones, with some not included. Of fewer than 200,000 clones detected, roughly 80% appear once; the ten largest clones hold about 7.7%. Material: PBMCs or T cells enriched from blood (not recorded which). The receptors stem from a man aged 50-59 years who had recovered from COVID-19.

This clone has a single count. The same CDR3 can be traced to other DNA sequences in this sample. The rearrangement links TRBV12-3 or TRBV12-4 to TRBJ2-7, with D unresolved. The CDR3 spans 13 residues. Trimming left V 6 bases short and J 0 bases short, with 9 bases between. The CDR3 DNA reads as TGTGCCAGCAGCCCCGGCGGCTCCTACGAGCAGTACTTC. This sequence encodes CASSPGGSYEQYF.

The rearrangement uses TRBV7-3 and TRBJ2-7; a weak D match, TRBD2 (5 bases). Trimming left V 4 bases short and J 6 bases short, with 10 bases between. The germline V gene encodes CDR1 SGHTA and CDR2 FQGTGA. This CDR3 comprises 12 residues. CDR3 in amino acids: CASSSGFGEQYF. In DNA form, the CDR3 reads TGTGCCAGCAGCTCGGGGTTTGGCGAGCAGTACTTC.

This clone showed up just once. This chain uses TRBV5-8 with TRBJ2-3; maybe TRBD1 (5 bases). The CDR3 is made up of 13 amino acids. The germline V gene has CDR1 SGHTS and CDR2 YDEGEE. The V gene lost 6 bases and the J gene lost 2 bases, with 10 bases spanning the gap. The DNA for the CDR3 is TGTGCCAGCATACGACAGCCCACAGATACGCAGTATTTT. Its translation is CASIRQPTDTQYF.

V gene TRBV5-4 combines with J gene TRBJ2-2; TRBD1 agrees at 10 bases. CDR1 is SGHNT and CDR2 is YYREEE in the germline V gene (reference sequence). The CDR3 extends over 15 amino acids. J was trimmed by 4 bases and V by 3 bases; bases with no gene match: 3. CDR3 coding DNA: TGTGCCAGCAGCTGGGACAGGGGTGCCACCGGGGAGCTGTTTTTT. It specifies CASSWDRGATGELFF. The full variable domain, rest sourced from reference TRBV5-4 and TRBJ2-2, is ETGVTQSPTHLIKTRGQQVTLRCSSQSGHNTVSWYQQALGQGPQFIFQYYREEENGRGNFPPRFSGLQFPNYSSELNVNALELDDSALYLCASSWDRGATGELFFGEGSRLTVL.

The V gene is TRBV30, the J gene TRBJ1-2; possible D gene TRBD1, 5 bases. Trimming left V 0 bases short and J 8 bases short, with 13 bases between. CDR1 is GTSNPN, CDR2 SVGIG, per germline (reference sequence). The CDR3 is 13 amino acids. The CDR3 sequence is CAWSVLRGSGYTF. The CDR3 DNA follows: TGTGCCTGGAGTGTACTTAGGGGATCAGGCTACACCTTC.

The chain links TRBV5-1 to TRBJ2-3; D is ambiguous. Per the germline V gene, CDR1 is SGHRS and CDR2 is YFSETQ. The CDR3 contains 14 residues. The ends were cut back, 0 bases at V and 3 bases at J, with 8 bases in the middle. The CDR3 DNA reads TGCGCCAGCAGCTTGGCCCAGGCTACAGATACGCAGTATTTT. Residues: CASSLAQATDTQYF.

This clone was seen once. The CDR3 is CASSFEQEDLPYGYTF. The CDR3 bases are TGTGCCAGCAGCTTTGAACAGGAAGACCTCCCTTATGGCTACACCTTC. This chain links TRBV12-1 with TRBJ1-2; TRBD1, the D gene given by the table, was not confirmed from the DNA. TRBV12-1 is tagged as a pseudogene. The CDR3 runs 16 residues.

This chain links TRBV6-5 with TRBJ1-5, with D maybe TRBD1 (5 bases). Between the trimmed V and J ends, which lost 5 bases and 0 bases, there was a span of 11 bases. Germline V CDR1 and CDR2: MNHEY, SVGAGI. CDR3 length equals 15 residues. CDR3 residues: CASSRTLYSNQPQHF. The CDR3, as DNA: TGTGCCAGCAGTAGGACACTGTATAGCAATCAGCCCCAGCATTTT.

V is TRBV5-1 and J is TRBJ1-6, with 7 bases identical to TRBD1. The CDR3 runs 15 residues. Germline V lookup: CDR1 SGHRS, CDR2 YFSETQ. J lost 8 bases, V lost 0 bases, and 5 bases had no gene match. In DNA, the CDR3 is TGCGCCAGCAGCTTGGCAGGGGGTGGTTATTCACCCCTCCACTTT. The encoded protein is CASSLAGGGYSPLHF.

V usage is TRBV19 and J usage is TRBJ1-2; 11 nucleotides match TRBD1. The CDR3 spans 17 residues. The junction had 11 bases not matched to a gene; V was cut back by 1 base and J by 7 bases. CDR1 and CDR2 (germline): LNHDA, SQIVND (reference sequence). CDR3 sequence reads: CASSIALGQGAYGGYTF. Here the CDR3 DNA reads TGTGCCAGTAGTATAGCACTTGGACAGGGGGCTTATGGTGGCTACACCTTC.

The V gene is TRBV2, the J gene TRBJ2-5, with 7 bases lining up with TRBD1. CDR1 is SNHLY, CDR2 FYNNEI, per germline. This CDR3 contains 15 residues. Trimming at V came to 5 bases and at J to 1 base, leaving 7 bases not matched to a gene. CDR3 sequence: CASSPTGVGQETQYF. CDR3 nucleotide sequence: TGTGCCAGCAGTCCCACAGGGGTAGGCCAAGAGACCCAGTACTTC.

The J gene is TRBJ1-1, the V gene TRBV7-9, with TRBD1 matching over 10 bases. The CDR3 is 15 residues long. Germline-derived CDR1 and CDR2 are SEHNR and FQNEAQ (reference sequence). V lost 6 bases, J lost 4 bases, and 8 bases stayed unmatched. The CDR3 bases are TGTGCCAGCAGTCCCGGGACAGGGGTTGTCACTGAAGCTTTCTTT. Amino acids: CASSPGTGVVTEAFF. Full variable domain (rest looked up from reference TRBV7-9 and TRBJ1-1): DTGVSQNPRHKITKRGQNVTFRCDPISEHNRLYWYRQTLGQGPEFLTYFQNEAQLEKSRLLSDRFSAERPKGSFSTLEIQRTEQGDSAMYLCASSPGTGVVTEAFFGQGTRLTVV.

The rearrangement links TRBV11-2 to TRBJ1-2; 12 bases match TRBD1. The CDR3 has 16 residues. V was pared by 6 bases and J by 4 bases, with 9 bases of the junction left unmatched. Germline V CDR1 and CDR2: SGHAT, FQNNGV. CDR3 amino acids: CASSFPGTGGSYGYTF. The CDR3 DNA sequence: TGTGCCAGCAGTTTCCCCGGGACAGGGGGCTCCTATGGCTACACCTTC.

This clone was seen only once. V gene TRBV18 combines with J gene TRBJ1-5; D might be TRBD1 (5 bases). The CDR3 covers 14 residues. The germline gives CDR1 KGHSH, CDR2 LQKENI. Deletions cut 6 bases from V and 1 base from J, with 10 bases between. Written as DNA, the CDR3 is TGTGCCAGCTCTCTGACAGACAGCAATCAGCCCCAGCATTTT. This encodes CASSLTDSNQPQHF.

V gene TRBV27 combines with J gene TRBJ2-2; D gene uncertain. Germline lookup yields CDR1 MNHEY and CDR2 SMNVEV (reference sequence). There are 13 residues in the CDR3. The ends were cut back, 1 base at V and 6 bases at J, with 6 bases in the middle. The CDR3 spells CASSLFSAGELFF. The CDR3 region has the DNA TGTGCCAGCAGTTTATTTTCGGCCGGGGAGCTGTTTTTT.

The rearrangement links TRBV7-2 to TRBJ2-1; TRBD1 matches at 9 bases. There are 14 residues in the CDR3. Trimming at V came to 6 bases and at J to 7 bases, leaving 7 bases not matched to a gene. Germline V gene sequence: CDR1 SGHTA, CDR2 FQGNSA. CDR3 sequence reads: CASSWGQGINEQFF. The CDR3 DNA sequence: TGTGCCAGCAGTTGGGGACAGGGAATTAATGAGCAGTTCTTC. Full variable domain (outside the CDR3, taken from reference TRBV7-2 and TRBJ2-1): GAGVSQSPSNKVTEKGKDVELRCDPISGHTALYWYRQSLGQGLEFLIYFQGNSAPDKSGLPSDRFSAERTGGSVSTLTIQRTQQEDSAVYLCASSWGQGINEQFFGPGTRLTVL.

The chain couples TRBV9 to TRBJ2-1, with 9 bases that match TRBD2. Germline trimming cut 0 bases from V and 9 bases from J; bases unmatched to any gene: 7. This CDR3 has 15 residues. Per the germline V gene, CDR1 is SGDLS and CDR2 is YYNGEE. The CDR3 is CASSVAQRGDGEQFF. The CDR3, as DNA: TGTGCCAGCAGCGTAGCTCAGCGGGGGGACGGTGAGCAGTTCTTC.

The chain carries TRBV19 and TRBJ1-4; 8 positions match TRBD1. The CDR3 has 18 amino acids. Trimming cost V 2 bases and J 8 bases; bases outside gene matches: 16. In germline, CDR1 is LNHDA, CDR2 SQIVND (reference sequence). The CDR3 is CASSIIYGGDRTSEKLFF. The CDR3 coding sequence is TGTGCCAGTAGTATAATATATGGTGGGGACAGGACCAGCGAAAAACTGTTTTTT.

This clone occurred many times. The gene calls are TRBV6-5 and TRBJ1-1, with 9 bases aligning to TRBD1. Germline V gives CDR1 MNHEY, CDR2 SVGAGI. This CDR3 spans 15 amino acids. With V trimmed by 2 bases and J by 4 bases, 5 bases remained unmatched. The CDR3 bases are TGTGCCAGCAGTTACACAATGACAGGGGGCACTGAAGCTTTCTTT. Its translation: CASSYTMTGGTEAFF.

CDR3 DNA sequence: TGTGCCAGCGGGGACAGGGGATCCGAAAAACTGTTTTTT. Amino acids: CASGDRGSEKLFF. The chain couples TRBV6-5 to TRBJ1-4; 10 positions agree with TRBD1. This CDR3 is built from 13 residues. V trimming: 8 bases; J trimming: 8 bases; junction bases outside the gene matches: 5. Looked up from germline, CDR1 is MNHEY and CDR2 is SVGAGI.

The rearrangement uses TRBV11-2 and TRBJ2-3; a weak D match, TRBD1 (6 bases). The ends were cut back, 5 bases at V and 4 bases at J, with 19 bases in the middle. Germline V gene sequence: CDR1 SGHAT, CDR2 FQNNGV. The CDR3 length is 16 residues. The CDR3 DNA reads TGTGCCAGCAGCCCCTCCACAGGGATAATCGCAGATACGCAGTATTTT. Protein sequence: CASSPSTGIIADTQYF.

V is TRBV6-6 and J is TRBJ1-5; D call uncertain. The V and J ends lost 6 bases and 0 bases respectively, with 12 bases between them. This CDR3 is 15 amino acids long. Germline values: CDR1 MNHNY, CDR2 SVGAGI (reference sequence). The CDR3 region has the DNA TGTGCCAGCAGCAAGGGTGGGAGTAGCAATCAGCCCCAGCATTTT. Translated: CASSKGGSSNQPQHF.

This clone was observed a handful of times. The chain couples TRBV11-3 to TRBJ1-6; 7 bases are shared with TRBD1. The CDR3 consists of 14 residues. The germline V gene has CDR1 SGHNT and CDR2 YENEEA. J was trimmed by 6 bases and V by 3 bases; bases with no gene match: 2. CDR3 bases: TGTGCCAGCAGCTTTACAGGGGTTAATTCACCCCTCCACTTT. The encoded protein is CASSFTGVNSPLHF.

V usage is TRBV3-1 (or the pseudogene TRBV3-2) and J usage is TRBJ1-1, with D maybe TRBD1 (5 bases). Germline-derived CDR1 and CDR2 are LGHDT and YNNKEL (reference sequence). The length of the CDR3 is 16 residues. V dropped 6 bases and J dropped 3 bases, with 20 bases sitting between them. The CDR3 sequence: CASRDGGLGRYTEAFF. The CDR3 DNA is TGTGCCAGCAGGGACGGGGGGTTGGGCCGTTACACTGAAGCTTTCTTT.

This clone was recorded a few times. The chain couples TRBV2 to TRBJ2-5; D may be TRBD1 (6 bases). V was trimmed by 6 bases and J by 5 bases, leaving 13 bases between them. The CDR3 spans 13 residues. Germline-derived CDR1 and CDR2 are SNHLY and FYNNEI. Written as DNA, the CDR3 is TGTGCCAGCAGGATAGGGGGTACGGAGACCCAGTACTTC. Residues: CASRIGGTETQYF.